This passage covers 4 T cell receptor beta chains from one sample sequenced in a study of T cell clones after liver transplantation. The repertoire was sequenced with immunoSEQ multiplex PCR; TCRdb's copy has only in-frame clones and lacks some. Of roughly 15,000 clones listed, roughly 84% were seen once; the top ten hold roughly 30%. The sample in question was CD8+ T cells from blood, obtained around 50 months after liver transplant. These receptors originate from a human patient who received a liver transplant. The graft donor may account for some of the T cells.

The chain employs TRBV19 and TRBJ2-1; weak D call: TRBD1 (5 bases). V gave up 3 bases and J gave up 6 bases, with 12 bases separating them. Germline V gene sequence: CDR1 LNHDA, CDR2 SQIVND (reference sequence). This CDR3 is 14 amino acids long. The CDR3 here is CASSINAGANEQFF. The CDR3 region has the DNA TGTGCCAGTAGTATTAACGCTGGGGCCAATGAGCAGTTCTTC.

This clone was seen only once. This chain connects TRBV28 to TRBJ1-1; D unclear. This CDR3 spans 13 amino acids. CDR1 and CDR2 from the germline V gene are MDHEN and SYDVKM. Between the trimmed V and J ends, which lost 7 bases and 1 base, there was a span of 10 bases. CDR3 sequence (DNA): TGTGCCAGCACCTCTCTAGGGAACACTGAAGCTTTCTTT. Translating gives CASTSLGNTEAFF. The whole variable domain, remainder taken from reference TRBV28 and TRBJ1-1, is DVKVTQSSRYLVKRTGEKVFLECVQDMDHENMFWYRQDPGLGLRLIYFSYDVKMKEKGDIPEGYSVSREKKERFSLILESASTNQTSMYLCASTSLGNTEAFFGQGTRLTVV.

This sequence joins TRBV25-1 and TRBJ2-1; no definite D call. V lost 4 bases to trimming and J lost 6 bases, with 4 bases between them. The CDR3 consists of 11 residues. The germline V gene has CDR1 MGHDK and CDR2 SYGVNS. CDR3 in amino acids: CASSVGNEQFF. In DNA form, the CDR3 reads TGTGCCAGCAGTGTGGGCAATGAGCAGTTCTTC. The complete variable domain, with remaining parts taken from reference TRBV25-1 and TRBJ2-1, reads EADIYQTPRYLVIGTGKKITLECSQTMGHDKMYWYQQDPGMELHLIHYSYGVNSTEKGDLSSESTVSRIRTEHFPLTLESARPSHTSQYLCASSVGNEQFFGPGTRLTVL.

J is TRBJ2-7 and V is TRBV6-1, with 7 bases identical to TRBD1. V lost 5 bases, J lost 2 bases, and 6 bases stayed unmatched. The CDR3 spans 14 residues. Germline V CDR1 and CDR2: MNHNS, SASEGT. CDR3 DNA sequence: TGTGCCAGCAGTCCCCGGGACAGCACCTACGAGCAGTACTTC. Translating it yields CASSPRDSTYEQYF.